This T cell receptor beta chain was sequenced during a study of early T cells in non-severe SARS-CoV-2 infection. On the study more broadly: Investigators sequenced bulk RNA drawn from unsorted whole blood, and chains remained unpaired.

This clonotype was detected a few times. Antigen specificity is unknown. The CDR3 consists of 19 residues. Germline V gives CDR1 SGHAT, CDR2 FQNNGV. V was pared by 4 bases and J by 4 bases, with 18 bases of the junction left unmatched. Individual cDNA molecules were tagged with unique molecular identifiers, the study reported. TCRdb re-called the 5' RACE reads through MiXCR, storing one row per CDR3 protein. The sample yields 80,000 to 95,000 distinct CDR3 sequences, 14% seen once. Findings of the study overall: Using VDJdb, the matching emphasized anti-spike CD8 responses while missing private and CD4 specificities.

V is TRBV11-2 and J is TRBJ2-1; TRBD2 agrees at 8 bases. The source material was whole blood. The source is an adult who was a healthcare worker with PCR-confirmed SARS-CoV-2 infection or an uninfected control (not recorded which). CDR3 region: CASSSFPVALADPYNEQFF. CDR3 DNA: TGTGCCAGCAGCTCCTTTCCCGTCGCACTAGCGGATCCATACAATGAGCAGTTCTTC.